This TCR beta chain was recorded in a study of shared clonotypes between healthy human individuals. Study summary: The people who gave samples were two women and three men aged 18 to 49. General study results and limits: An expected dependence of interdonor clonotype sharing on sequencing depth was noted. Clonotype sharing across several donors was observed for 5% to 6.5% of naive CD4 clonotypes.

A CD45RA+ naive subset and a CD45RA-negative memory subset were split from CD4+ cells. About this clone: Its antigen remains unknown.

The method was immunoSEQ multiplex PCR; TCRdb's version includes in-frame clones alone and lacks a portion of them. The sample includes fewer than 1.6 million clones, 97% to 99% of them seen just once. This CDR3 is built from 15 residues. V was pared by 7 bases and J by 4 bases, with 7 bases of the junction left unmatched. CDR1 is MDHEN, CDR2 SYDVKM, per germline. The chain combines TRBV28 with TRBJ2-2; TRBD2 aligns across 9 bases. The sequencing input was naive CD4+ T cells sorted from blood. Subset reported: CD45RA+ positively selected. The sequence was obtained from a man aged 25-45 years in good health. CDR3: CASISSGSITGELFF. The CDR3 DNA is TGTGCCAGCATCAGTAGCGGGAGTATCACCGGGGAGCTGTTTTTT.